The 14 T cell receptor beta chains listed next were all sequenced from one sample in a study of T cell changes during pregnancy in multiple sclerosis. Sequenced by immunoSEQ multiplex PCR; TCRdb stores in-frame clones only, minus some. The data show 50,000 to 65,000 clones, approximately 93% seen once. Sequencing was performed on CD8+ T cells from peripheral blood mononuclear cells, taken in the second trimester of pregnancy. The receptor source for this set is a female donor with multiple sclerosis, enrolled in a pregnancy study.

The V gene is TRBV7-9, the J gene TRBJ2-5; D gene ambiguous. The CDR3 length is 14 residues. V lost 3 bases to trimming and J lost 2 bases, with 10 bases between them. Germline CDR1 is SEHNR and CDR2 is FQNEAQ (reference sequence). The CDR3 nucleotides are TGTGCCAGCAGCTTTACAGAGCTACAAGAGACCCAGTACTTC. Residues: CASSFTELQETQYF. The full variable domain, completed using reference TRBV7-9 and TRBJ2-5, is DTGVSQNPRHKITKRGQNVTFRCDPISEHNRLYWYRQTLGQGPEFLTYFQNEAQLEKSRLLSDRFSAERPKGSFSTLEIQRTEQGDSAMYLCASSFTELQETQYFGPGTRLLVL.

This chain links TRBV27 with TRBJ2-1, with D maybe TRBD2 (6 bases). Trimming shortened V by 7 bases and J by 10 bases, and 20 bases separated the two germline ends. The CDR3 runs to 14 residues. Germline values: CDR1 MNHEY, CDR2 SMNVEV (reference sequence). CDR3 in amino acids: CASTPLGGVNEQFF. The CDR3 DNA reads as TGTGCCAGCACCCCCTTGGGGGGAGTAAACGAGCAGTTCTTC.

The genes are TRBV13 and TRBJ2-3; 7 positions agree with TRBD2. Per germline, CDR1 PRHDT and CDR2 FYEKMQ (reference sequence). Trimming cost V 2 bases and J 4 bases; bases outside gene matches: 6. The CDR3 runs to 15 residues. The CDR3 region has the DNA TGTGCCAGCAGCTTAAGGCGGGAGCTCCCAGATACGCAGTATTTT. Translation: CASSLRRELPDTQYF.

The chain links TRBV9 to TRBJ2-1; TRBD2 aligns across 8 bases. CDR1 and CDR2 (germline): SGDLS, YYNGEE. Germline trimming cut 3 bases from V and 7 bases from J; bases unmatched to any gene: 6. The CDR3 loop spans 14 amino acids. The CDR3 DNA sequence: TGTGCCAGCAGCGGGAGCGGGAGATGGAATGAGCAGTTCTTC. It codes for CASSGSGRWNEQFF.

CDR3 in amino acids: CASSFGQGGPYEQYF. In DNA, the CDR3 is TGTGCCAGTAGTTTCGGACAGGGGGGACCCTACGAGCAGTACTTC. The rearrangement links TRBV19 to TRBJ2-7, with TRBD1 matching over 10 bases. Trimming removed 5 bases from V and 2 bases from J; junction bases left unmatched: 6. Germline V lookup: CDR1 LNHDA, CDR2 SQIVND (reference sequence). CDR3 length: 15 amino acids.

This clone was seen once. The V and J genes are TRBV2 and TRBJ1-4; 8 nucleotides agree with TRBD1. Germline V gene sequence: CDR1 SNHLY, CDR2 FYNNEI. Trimming removed 4 bases from V and 11 bases from J; junction bases left unmatched: 9. The CDR3 extends over 14 amino acids. CDR3: CASSVAGGRRKLFF. In DNA, the CDR3 is TGTGCCAGCAGTGTTGCAGGGGGCAGGCGGAAACTGTTTTTT.

The chain joins TRBV5-6 to TRBJ2-1; D uncertain. The CDR3 extends over 14 amino acids. Germline V CDR1 and CDR2: SGHDT, YYEEEE. The V end was cut by 0 bases, the J end by 2 bases, with 6 bases between. CDR3 nucleotide sequence: TGTGCCAGCAGCTTGGGGCACACCTACAATGAGCAGTTCTTC. Protein: CASSLGHTYNEQFF.

The J gene is TRBJ1-3, the V gene TRBV4-1; 7 nucleotides match TRBD1. V gave up 4 bases and J gave up 0 bases; unmatched junction bases: 6. This CDR3 comprises 16 residues. The germline CDR1 and CDR2 sequences are MGHRA and YSYEKL. The chain's CDR3 is CASSLNRGGSGNTIYF. In DNA form, the CDR3 reads TGCGCCAGCAGCCTAAACAGGGGTGGCTCTGGAAACACCATATATTTT.

This chain connects TRBV27 to TRBJ2-5, with D possibly matching TRBD2 (6 bases). Between the trimmed V and J ends, which lost 4 bases and 2 bases, there was a span of 17 bases. The CDR3 covers 16 residues. Germline assignment: CDR1 MNHEY and CDR2 SMNVEV (reference sequence). The CDR3 reads CASSSLQGRLQETQYF. The CDR3 DNA sequence: TGTGCCAGCAGTTCCCTCCAAGGGAGGCTACAAGAGACCCAGTACTTC.

The chain is built from TRBV5-6 and TRBJ2-7; 7 nucleotides align to TRBD1. Trimming cost V 1 base and J 2 bases; bases outside gene matches: 6. The germline CDR1 and CDR2 sequences are SGHDT and YYEEEE. CDR3 length equals 15 residues. The chain's CDR3 is CASSLRTGRPYEQYF. The CDR3 nucleotides read TGTGCCAGCAGCTTGAGGACAGGCCGCCCCTACGAGCAGTACTTC.

This chain uses TRBV7-8 with TRBJ1-4; possibly TRBD1 for D (6 bases). V shed 1 base and J shed 7 bases, with 10 bases lying between them. Germline CDR1 and CDR2: SGHVS and FQNEAQ. The CDR3 runs 14 residues. The CDR3 reads CASSLVGGGEKLFF. CDR3 in DNA: TGTGCCAGCAGCTTAGTAGGGGGGGGTGAAAAACTGTTTTTT.

The chain combines TRBV2 with TRBJ2-7; D gene unclear. The CDR3 sequence is 14 residues long. Germline loops: CDR1 SNHLY, CDR2 FYNNEI. V gave up 0 bases and J gave up 0 bases, with 6 bases separating them. Here the CDR3 reads CASSEASASYEQYF. The CDR3 nucleotides are TGTGCCAGCAGTGAAGCCAGTGCCTCCTACGAGCAGTACTTC.

The chain is built from TRBV13 and TRBJ2-3, with a weak D call TRBD1 (5 bases). With 0 bases removed from V and 4 bases from J, the gap between germline ends came to 14 bases. Germline V CDR1 and CDR2: PRHDT, FYEKMQ (reference sequence). CDR3 length equals 16 residues. CDR3 protein: CASSLGTAEVADTQYF. In DNA, the CDR3 is TGTGCCAGCAGCTTAGGGACAGCCGAAGTCGCAGATACGCAGTATTTT.

CDR3 bases: TGTGCCAGCAGCCAAGCCCGGGGGGCTGCCTACGAGCAGTACTTC. The encoded protein is CASSQARGAAYEQYF. This chain links TRBV4-2 with TRBJ2-7; weak D call: TRBD2 (7 bases). The CDR3 extends over 15 amino acids. CDR1 and CDR2 (germline): LGHNA, YNFKEQ. The V gene lost 1 base and the J gene lost 2 bases, with 12 bases spanning the gap.